The text below deals with one TCR beta chain. This clone appeared a single time. Which antigen it targets is not known. Per-base quality was not reported, and no clone a single base away is much larger than it. These data come from a study of blood T cell repertoires in COVID-19 (dated by TCRdb to the early 2020s). In the study overall: Samples covering the acute and convalescent phases of COVID-19 were provided by collaborators in the United States, Italy and Spain. The material from the prospective study consisted of cDNA or gDNA derived from T cells, B-cell-depleted T cells, or PBMCs. Subjects who had been exposed to COVID-19, were actively infected with it, or had recovered from it provided the deeply sampled blood TCRbeta repertoires that made up the dataset. A freely available public database, intended as a resource for researchers studying the immune response to SARS-CoV-2, is where the repertoires were released. The samples were drawn from two sources: the first 160 participants of the ongoing ImmuneRACE study, and 1,000 to 1,500 subjects contributed by 6 global collaborators. A de-identified subject ID, COVID-19 status, age in years and sex were almost always included in the sample metadata. Where available, HLA class I and class II types were taken from metadata supplied by the sample provider and were not determined by assay-based typing.

Overall study results and their limits: The quantity of clinical and demographic metadata differed by source and by participant and was supplied without curation.

The immunoSEQ Assay, a bias-controlled multiplex PCR, was used to amplify TCRbeta CDR3 regions from genomic DNA. The original methods were these. The number of nucleated cells in each sample was estimated by amplification of reference gene primers within the assay. To quantify the absolute abundance of each unique TCRbeta CDR3 rearrangement, sequence reads were collapsed and filtered. For each sample, productive Simpson clonality was calculated as the square root of Simpson's diversity index across productive rearrangements. Here the immuneACCESS table is served through TCRdb, limited to in-frame sequences with V and J called. Missing clones are a known gap in these copies; in checked studies unresolved V genes cover under half, and the rest lacks a known reason. The V and J calls and clone size were taken over from that table, and D and trimming were inferred from the DNA. Present in this sample are a few hundred thousand clones, around 84% of which were seen just once. The top ten clonotypes cover approximately 5.3% of the sample.

The CDR3 contains 14 residues, cysteine and phenylalanine counted. Only the CDR3 DNA stays, 42 bases, in frame from base 1. Taken from the germline V gene, the CDR1 and CDR2 loops are SQVTM and ANQGSEA. A distance of 23 bases separates the germline ends of V and J, which lose 8 bases and 9 bases respectively. At one collaborating source in Seattle, patients were enrolled during active infection and were followed longitudinally through the course of disease. Collaborating institutions collected whole blood in K2EDTA tubes following their own protocols. For TCRbeta analysis, collaborators shipped samples in one of three forms: frozen whole blood, isolated PBMCs, or DNA extracted from either of those sample types.

The chain links TRBV29-1 with TRBJ2-1, and possibly TRBD2, on 5 matching bases. This TCR was sampled from an older woman with COVID-19, enrolled during active disease. Sequences were obtained from peripheral blood. CDR3 region: CSIPGITDLSEQFF. The nucleotides read TGCAGCATCCCCGGGATCACCGATCTCAGTGAGCAGTTCTTC.